This paragraph covers one T cell receptor beta chain sequence. As originally analysed: Nucleated cell number was recorded as an estimate derived from reference gene primer amplification. Sequencing used immunoSEQ multiplex PCR; TCRdb keeps in-frame clones, though not all of them. That table supplies the V and J calls and clone size; D and trimming were determined from the DNA. The sample has around 200,000 clones, 86% seen once; the top ten hold nearly 4.5%. The V end lost 1 base, the J end lost 5 bases, and 14 bases lay between the germline ends. The CDR3 has 15 residues. Germline V gene lookup returns CDR1 SEHNR and CDR2 FQNEAQ (reference sequence). These data are taken from a study of blood T cell repertoires in COVID-19. Looking at the study overall: There were acute and convalescent COVID-19 samples, and they came from the United States, Italy and Spain. Sample material is recorded as cDNA or gDNA derived from T cells, B-cell-depleted T cells, or PBMCs.

The chain has TRBV7-9 and TRBJ1-2, with D unclear. The sample taken for sequencing was peripheral blood. The sequence came from a man aged 50-60 years with acute or convalescent COVID-19. The CDR3 loop is CASSLGPTGIYGYTF. CDR3 sequence (DNA): TGTGCCAGCAGCTTAGGTCCCACGGGAATATATGGCTACACCTTC.